What follows are 21 T cell receptor beta chains derived from one specimen sequenced in a study of cytomegalovirus exposure and HLA in healthy donors. The PCR contained 60 Vbeta and 13 Jbeta primers. TCRdb keeps only in-frame clones here, not all; method: immunoSEQ multiplex PCR. Seen here are 100,000 to 150,000 clones, around three quarters observed once, and the top ten hold 3.3%. What was sequenced was PBMCs. The receptors stem from a woman in her forties or fifties in good health and CMV-seronegative.

This chain links TRBV7-9 with TRBJ2-7; TRBD1 matches at 8 bases. CDR3 length: 14 residues. The J segment lost 6 bases and the V segment lost 5 bases, leaving 9 bases of the junction unmatched. The germline gives CDR1 SEHNR, CDR2 FQNEAQ (reference sequence). The CDR3 bases are TGTGCCAGCAGCCAGGGATGGACAGGGAGCGAGCAGTACTTC. It codes for CASSQGWTGSEQYF. The full variable domain, with the rest looked up from reference TRBV7-9 and TRBJ2-7, is DTGVSQNPRHKITKRGQNVTFRCDPISEHNRLYWYRQTLGQGPEFLTYFQNEAQLEKSRLLSDRFSAERPKGSFSTLEIQRTEQGDSAMYLCASSQGWTGSEQYFGPGTRLTVT.

Comments on this clone: This sample also contains other DNA sequences that code for the same CDR3. V is TRBV5-1 and J is TRBJ1-2; 7 bases match TRBD1. Germline values: CDR1 SGHRS, CDR2 YFSETQ. With 0 bases clipped from V and 4 bases from J, the junction kept 6 bases outside the gene matches. The CDR3 spans 15 residues. The DNA of the CDR3 is TGCGCCAGCAGCTTGGGGTCAGGGGGAGGCTATGGCTACACCTTC. It is translated as CASSLGSGGGYGYTF.

This clone occurred once. V usage is TRBV29-1 and J usage is TRBJ2-5, with a tentative D call TRBD2 (6 bases). The CDR3 totals 13 residues. The germline CDR1 and CDR2 sequences are SQVTM and ANQGSEA. Trimming left V 7 bases short and J 5 bases short, with 17 bases between. The CDR3 sequence is CSERREPWETQYF. CDR3 DNA: TGCAGCGAACGTCGGGAGCCCTGGGAGACCCAGTACTTC.

V gene TRBV5-1 combines with J gene TRBJ2-7; 10 bases match TRBD1. The CDR3 runs to 18 residues. Germline CDR1 reads SGHRS; CDR2 reads YFSETQ. V lost 2 bases, J lost 5 bases, and 16 bases stayed unmatched. The CDR3 region has the DNA TGCGCCAGCAGCTTCAGGACAGGGGGTAGCGGGGCCGGAAACGAGCAGTACTTC. Translated, it gives CASSFRTGGSGAGNEQYF.

This clone has only a few counts. This chain connects TRBV13 to TRBJ1-1; 9 nucleotides align to TRBD1. Trimming removed 5 bases from V and 4 bases from J; junction bases left unmatched: 14. CDR3 size: 17 residues. Germline V gene data show CDR1 as PRHDT and CDR2 as FYEKMQ (reference sequence). In nucleotides, the CDR3 is TGTGCCAGCAGCACCGTCCCGGGACAGGGAGGAAGCACTGAAGCTTTCTTT. Residues: CASSTVPGQGGSTEAFF. The full variable domain, with the rest looked up from reference TRBV13 and TRBJ1-1, is AAGVIQSPRHLIKEKRETATLKCYPIPRHDTVYWYQQGPGQDPQFLISFYEKMQSDKGSIPDRFSAQQFSDYHSELNMSSLELGDSALYFCASSTVPGQGGSTEAFFGQGTRLTVV.

This clone was recorded a few times. The gene calls are TRBV19 and TRBJ2-1, with 9 bases fitting TRBD2. Germline CDR1 is LNHDA and CDR2 is SQIVND (reference sequence). The CDR3 consists of 15 residues. Trimming at V came to 3 bases and at J to 7 bases, leaving 7 bases not matched to a gene. CDR3 in amino acids: CASSIGAGGPNEQFF. The CDR3 nucleotides are TGTGCCAGTAGTATTGGGGCGGGAGGGCCGAATGAGCAGTTCTTC.

This sequence joins TRBV11-2 and TRBJ2-7; TRBD2 agrees at 13 bases. The CDR3 has 15 amino acids. The germline CDR1 and CDR2 sequences are SGHAT and FQNNGV. V lost 5 bases and J lost 1; bases outside the gene matches: 2. The CDR3 protein is CASSQLAGGSYEQYF. Written as DNA, the CDR3 is TGTGCCAGCAGCCAACTAGCGGGAGGGTCCTACGAGCAGTACTTC. Supplemented by reference TRBV11-2 and TRBJ2-7, the full variable domain reads EAGVAQSPRYKIIEKRQSVAFWCNPISGHATLYWYQQILGQGPKLLIQFQNNGVVDDSQLPKDRFSAERLKGVDSTLKIQPAKLEDSAVYLCASSQLAGGSYEQYFGPGTRLTVT.

The chain combines TRBV19 with TRBJ1-2, with D perhaps matching TRBD1 (6 bases). Germline V gene lookup returns CDR1 LNHDA and CDR2 SQIVND (reference sequence). V dropped 4 bases and J dropped 5 bases, with 14 bases sitting between them. The length of the CDR3 is 14 residues. The DNA of the CDR3 is TGTGCCAGTAGTAATCGACAGGCCGGGTATGGCTACACCTTC. Residues: CASSNRQAGYGYTF.

This chain links TRBV18 with TRBJ2-1; D is unclear. Trimming took 3 bases from V and 7 from J, leaving 13 bases between them. The germline CDR1 and CDR2 sequences are KGHSH and LQKENI. The CDR3 covers 14 residues. CDR3: CASSPAGEANEQFF. In nucleotides, the CDR3 is TGTGCCAGCTCACCGGCAGGTGAAGCAAATGAGCAGTTCTTC.

This chain connects TRBV6-1 to TRBJ2-1; TRBD2 aligns across 7 bases. V trimming: 8 bases; J trimming: 5 bases; junction bases outside the gene matches: 3. The CDR3 extends over 12 amino acids. Germline loops: CDR1 MNHNS, CDR2 SASEGT. CDR3 bases: TGTGCCAGCGGGAGGGAAAACAATGAGCAGTTCTTC. This translates into CASGRENNEQFF.

The V call is TRBV30, the J call TRBJ2-7; D is possibly TRBD2 (5 bases). Trimming pared 5 bases from V and 0 bases from J, leaving 14 bases between. Germline values: CDR1 GTSNPN, CDR2 SVGIG (reference sequence). The CDR3 is made up of 14 amino acids. CDR3 in amino acids: CAWALPGNSYEQYF. CDR3 DNA: TGTGCCTGGGCCCTCCCGGGAAACTCCTACGAGCAGTACTTC.

The chain joins TRBV6-5 to TRBJ1-2; 9 bases match TRBD1. V trimming: 9 bases; J trimming: 2 bases; junction bases outside the gene matches: 7. In germline, CDR1 is MNHEY, CDR2 SVGAGI. This CDR3 spans 14 amino acids. CDR3 in DNA: TGTGCCAGTACAGGGGGCAGATGGAACTATGGCTACACCTTC. Amino acids: CASTGGRWNYGYTF.

This clone was seen only once. The chain carries TRBV7-2 and TRBJ2-3, with unresolved D. This CDR3 contains 12 residues. Germline V CDR1 and CDR2: SGHTA, FQGNSA. Trimming removed 5 bases at V and 2 bases at J, with 5 bases between. The CDR3 DNA sequence: TGTGCCAGCAGCACCTACACAGATACGCAGTATTTT. This encodes CASSTYTDTQYF.

The V gene is TRBV2, the J gene TRBJ2-4, with 12 bases identical to TRBD1. This CDR3 region has 14 residues. Germline V lookup: CDR1 SNHLY, CDR2 FYNNEI. V lost 7 bases to trimming and J lost 8 bases; unmatched junction nucleotides: 6. CDR3 in amino acids: CASKGTGGVDIQYF. In DNA form, the CDR3 reads TGTGCCAGCAAAGGGACAGGGGGCGTAGACATTCAGTACTTC.

The chain couples TRBV19 to TRBJ1-1; D unresolved. The CDR3 is 13 residues long. V was clipped by 3 bases and J by 3 bases, with 8 bases between them. From germline, CDR1 is LNHDA and CDR2 SQIVND (reference sequence). The CDR3 sequence: CASSMARDTEAFF. The CDR3 DNA is TGTGCCAGTAGTATGGCGCGGGACACTGAAGCTTTCTTT.

The J gene is TRBJ2-3, the V gene TRBV27, with D unresolved. Trimming shortened V by 5 bases and J by 0 bases, and 3 bases separated the two germline ends. CDR3 length equals 12 residues. Germline values: CDR1 MNHEY, CDR2 SMNVEV (reference sequence). In DNA, the CDR3 is TGTGCCAGCAGTCATAGCACAGATACGCAGTATTTT. This translates into CASSHSTDTQYF.

The V call is TRBV21-1, the J call TRBJ1-2; TRBD1 is the table's D call and was not checked against the DNA. TRBV21-1 is recorded as a pseudogene. This CDR3 region has 17 residues. The chain's CDR3 is CASSFMRTGVLGGSYTF. CDR3 sequence (DNA): TGTGCCAGCAGCTTTATGCGGACAGGGGTCCTCGGAGGGAGCTACACCTTC.

The V call is TRBV10-3, the J call TRBJ2-2, with a possible D match to TRBD2 (5 bases). CDR1 ENHRY and CDR2 SYGVKD come from the germline V gene. The CDR3 loop spans 15 amino acids. The V gene lost 2 bases and the J gene lost 2 bases, with 9 bases spanning the gap. CDR3 loop: CAISERDPNTGELFF. The CDR3 nucleotides read TGTGCCATCAGTGAGCGGGATCCTAACACCGGGGAGCTGTTTTTT.

The rearrangement links TRBV18 to TRBJ2-7; 7 nucleotides align to TRBD1. This CDR3 is built from 14 residues. The V gene's germline CDR1 is KGHSH and CDR2 LQKENI. V dropped 3 bases and J dropped 3; count of bases not matched to a gene: 5. CDR3 bases: TGTGCCAGCTCACCTGGGACAGATTTCTACGAGCAGTACTTC. Protein sequence: CASSPGTDFYEQYF.

This clone was counted once. The gene calls are TRBV21-1 and TRBJ2-7; the table's D call, TRBD2, has no DNA check behind it. TRBV21-1 is deemed a pseudogene. The CDR3 covers 14 residues. The CDR3 nucleotides read TGTGCCAGCAGCAGGTCCGCTGGGCGGGACGAGCAGTACTTC. Amino acid sequence: CASSRSAGRDEQYF.

This chain joins TRBV12-5 and TRBJ1-2; TRBD1 might be the D (5 bases). The germline V gene encodes CDR1 LGHNT and CDR2 FRNRAP. There are 19 residues in the CDR3. V was cut by 0 bases and J by 1 base, with 21 bases left in between. The CDR3: CASGLVVWQGQINNYGYTF. CDR3 sequence (DNA): TGTGCTAGTGGTTTGGTAGTGTGGCAGGGCCAAATCAATAACTATGGCTACACCTTC.